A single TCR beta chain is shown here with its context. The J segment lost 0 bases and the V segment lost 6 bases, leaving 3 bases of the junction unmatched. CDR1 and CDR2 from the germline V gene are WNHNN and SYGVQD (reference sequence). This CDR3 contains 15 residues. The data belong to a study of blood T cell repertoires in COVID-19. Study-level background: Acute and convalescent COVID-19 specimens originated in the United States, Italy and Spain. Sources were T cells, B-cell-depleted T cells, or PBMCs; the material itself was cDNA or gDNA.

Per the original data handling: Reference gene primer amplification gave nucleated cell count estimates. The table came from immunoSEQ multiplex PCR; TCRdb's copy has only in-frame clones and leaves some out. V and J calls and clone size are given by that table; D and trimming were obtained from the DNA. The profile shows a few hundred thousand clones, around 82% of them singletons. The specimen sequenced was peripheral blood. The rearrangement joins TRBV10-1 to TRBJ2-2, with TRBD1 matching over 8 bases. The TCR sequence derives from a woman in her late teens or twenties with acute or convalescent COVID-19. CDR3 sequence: CASSPGQANTGELFF. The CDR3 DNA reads TGCGCCAGCAGCCCGGGACAGGCGAACACCGGGGAGCTGTTTTTT.